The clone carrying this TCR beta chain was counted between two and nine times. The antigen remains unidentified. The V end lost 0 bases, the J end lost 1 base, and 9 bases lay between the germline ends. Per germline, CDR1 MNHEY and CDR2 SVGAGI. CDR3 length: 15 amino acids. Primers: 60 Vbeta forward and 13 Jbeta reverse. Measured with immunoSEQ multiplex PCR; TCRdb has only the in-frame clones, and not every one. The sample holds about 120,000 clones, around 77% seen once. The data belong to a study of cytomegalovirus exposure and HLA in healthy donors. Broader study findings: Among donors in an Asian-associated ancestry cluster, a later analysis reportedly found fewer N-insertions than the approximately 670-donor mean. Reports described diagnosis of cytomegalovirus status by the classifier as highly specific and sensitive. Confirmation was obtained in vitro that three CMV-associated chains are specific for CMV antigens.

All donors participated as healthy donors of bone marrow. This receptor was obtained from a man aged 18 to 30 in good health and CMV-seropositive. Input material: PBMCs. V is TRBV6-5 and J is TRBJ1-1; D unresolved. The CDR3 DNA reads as TGTGCCAGCAGTTACTCGGAACGGGGGAACACTGAAGCTTTCTTT. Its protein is CASSYSERGNTEAFF.